The present T cell receptor beta chain was sequenced within a study of OX40 agonist ivuxolimab in advanced cancers. Study-wide background: In this trial design, patients received ivuxolimab intravenously at 0.01 to 10 mg/kg every 2 weeks.

General observations from the study: The study observed clonal expansion of CD4+ and CD8+ blood T cells by week 6 at 0.1 to 3.0 mg/kg. Normalized T-cell clonal expansion was also low in some nonresponders.

Remarks on this clone: The antigen remains unidentified.

The sampling schedule covered blood at baseline, cycle 4 day 1, and cycle 7 day 1. The protocol was immunoSEQ multiplex PCR, while the TCRdb copy is restricted to in-frame clones and leaves out a portion. This sample has 65,000 to 85,000 clones; roughly 85% occur once, and the top ten carry around 2%. This specimen was CD4+ or CD8+ T cells sorted from blood, taken in a trial of the OX40 agonist ivuxolimab. The receptor comes from an adult with an advanced solid tumor such as melanoma, head and neck, liver or kidney cancer.

The CDR3 loop is CASSEVGRGEQYF. In DNA form, the CDR3 reads TGTGCCAGCAGCGAGGTCGGCAGGGGCGAGCAGTACTTC. The chain is built from TRBV7-3 and TRBJ2-7; a possible D gene is TRBD1 (6 bases). The germline CDR1 and CDR2 sequences are SGHTA and FQGTGA. V dropped 5 bases and J dropped 6 bases, with 14 bases sitting between them. This CDR3 has 13 amino acids.